The 8 T cell receptor beta chains in this list originate from one sample, sequenced in a study of blood T cell repertoires in COVID-19. The method was immunoSEQ multiplex PCR; TCRdb's version includes in-frame clones alone and lacks a portion of them. The sample shows hundreds of thousands of clones, about 85% of them seen only once. The sequencing input was peripheral blood. Receptors were obtained from a woman younger than 35 who had recovered from COVID-19.

This chain links TRBV29-1 with TRBJ2-3; TRBD2 aligns across 14 bases. The CDR3 is 13 residues long. V gave up 3 bases and J gave up 10 bases; unmatched junction bases: 3. Germline V gene data show CDR1 as SQVTM and CDR2 as ANQGSEA. CDR3 protein: CSVETSGRGSQYF. The CDR3 DNA reads as TGCAGCGTTGAGACTAGCGGGAGGGGGTCGCAGTATTTT.

The rearrangement links TRBV5-6 to TRBJ2-7; D remains unclear. V dropped 5 bases and J dropped 3 bases, with 9 bases sitting between them. Per germline, CDR1 SGHDT and CDR2 YYEEEE. The CDR3 is 12 residues long. CDR3 loop: CASSLQDYEQYF. The CDR3 nucleotides read TGTGCCAGCAGTCTTCAGGACTACGAGCAGTACTTC.

The V gene is TRBV29-1, the J gene TRBJ2-1; D not resolved. Trimming removed 4 bases at V and 0 bases at J, with 10 bases between. CDR1 and CDR2 (germline): SQVTM, ANQGSEA. The CDR3 is 14 residues long. The CDR3 is CSVVAESSYNEQFF. CDR3 DNA: TGCAGCGTTGTTGCGGAAAGCTCCTACAATGAGCAGTTCTTC.

The chain couples TRBV27 to TRBJ2-1, with D possibly matching TRBD2 (5 bases). The CDR3 spans 16 residues. From germline, CDR1 is MNHEY and CDR2 SMNVEV (reference sequence). Trimming shortened V by 3 bases and J by 3 bases, and 15 bases separated the two germline ends. The CDR3 DNA reads as TGTGCCAGCAGTTTTAGCGTCCAGCGGAACTACAATGAGCAGTTCTTC. It specifies CASSFSVQRNYNEQFF.

V usage is TRBV20-1 and J usage is TRBJ1-3, with D tentatively TRBD1 (5 bases). Germline V gene data show CDR1 as DFQATT and CDR2 as SNEGSKA (reference sequence). This CDR3 spans 15 amino acids. Trimming removed 3 bases from V and 1 base from J, with 13 bases in between. CDR3 nucleotide sequence: TGCAGTGCTAGTGCAGGGCTGGGATCTGGAAACACCATATATTTT. As protein: CSASAGLGSGNTIYF.

The CDR3 region has the DNA TGTGCCAGCAGGGGACAGGGAAACACCGGGGAGCTGTTTTTT. Its translation is CASRGQGNTGELFF. V gene TRBV5-4 combines with J gene TRBJ2-2; 9 bases match TRBD1. Germline CDR1 and CDR2: SGHNT and YYREEE (reference sequence). The CDR3 consists of 14 residues. The trim removed 5 bases at V and 2 bases at J, leaving 1 base unmatched.

This clone has just one count. The chain carries TRBV15 and TRBJ1-2; D uncertain. CDR3 length: 14 amino acids. Germline CDR1 LNHNV, CDR2 YYDKDF (reference sequence). V was trimmed by 5 bases and J by 6 bases, leaving 16 bases between them. The DNA of the CDR3 is TGTGCCACCAGCGTAGGATTGACAAACGATGGCTACACCTTC. This translates into CATSVGLTNDGYTF. Filled out from reference TRBV15 and TRBJ1-2, the complete variable domain reads DAMVIQNPRYQVTQFGKPVTLSCSQTLNHNVMYWYQQKSSQAPKLLFHYYDKDFNNEADTPDNFQSRRPNTSFCFLDIRSPGLGDTAMYLCATSVGLTNDGYTFGSGTRLTVV.

J is TRBJ1-3 and V is TRBV15, with TRBD1 as a possible D gene (5 bases). Per germline, CDR1 LNHNV and CDR2 YYDKDF (reference sequence). The CDR3 has 14 amino acids. V lost 6 bases, J lost 2 bases, and 11 bases lay in between. CDR3: CATRVATAGNTIYF. In DNA, the CDR3 is TGTGCCACCAGAGTGGCGACAGCTGGAAACACCATATATTTT.